This TCR beta chain originates from a study of CD8 T cells in ankylosing spondylitis. General study points: The authors reported significant enrichment of disease-linked clones in matched ankylosing spondylitis synovial fluid.

CDR3 size: 16 residues. The ends were cut back, 0 bases at V and 0 bases at J, with 11 bases in the middle. CDR1 and CDR2 (germline): LGHNA, YNFKEQ. TCRdb re-called the 5' RACE reads with MiXCR, one entry per CDR3 protein. In the table there are approximately 200,000 distinct CDR3 sequences, 10% to 15% of which are singletons. This clonotype was found many times. Its antigen is unidentified. This sequence was found in a female donor with ankylosing spondylitis or in good health (not recorded which). Sequencing input: blood, either unsorted or a sorted T cell fraction (not recorded which). J is TRBJ1-2 and V is TRBV4-2; D is unresolved. The CDR3 nucleotides read TGTGCCAGCAGCCAAGAGAGAGGGCGTACTAACTATGGCTACACCTTC. Translated, it gives CASSQERGRTNYGYTF.